This is a list of T cell receptor beta chains from one sample in a study of T cell repertoires in cytomegalovirus infection. One entry per CDR3 protein results from TCRdb running MiXCR on the reads. The data contain roughly 130,000 distinct CDR3 sequences, 20% to 30% of them seen just once; the ten biggest clones take up 30% to 40%. For these TCRs, the target antigens are not known. Sequenced sample: PBMCs, sequenced either directly or after in vitro stimulation (not recorded which). The source is a human donor in good health (CMV status not recorded). Some clones in this sample may be carry-over from other donors' samples. CDR3s include the opening cysteine and the closing phenylalanine or tryptophan. Some rows have no size entry. The others give once, few or many, or a class for an expanded clone.

NA	TRBV4-3	TRBJ2-1	CASSQGSPSKNEQFF
few	TRBV6-5	TRBJ2-1	CASSPQGLAGARNNEQFF
few	TRBV19	TRBJ1-1	CASSMGVAEAFF
few	TRBV7-9	TRBJ2-3	CASSPQSVITDTQYF
NA	TRBV6-2/TRBV6-3	TRBJ2-1	CASSWTRGNEQFF
many	TRBV7-2	TRBJ1-5	CASSLAVQGGQPQHF
few	TRBV19	TRBJ1-2	CASSLTTGGRSGYTF
NA	TRBV2	TRBJ2-7	CASSEAGRGLTYEQYF
few	TRBV20-1	TRBJ1-1	CSAELDTGAFF
NA	TRBV6-2/TRBV6-3	TRBJ1-1	CASIKAGSRIVEAFF
NA	TRBV9	TRBJ2-1	CASSVEGELGEQFF
few	TRBV27	TRBJ1-1	CASSWAGNTEAFF
NA	TRBV28	TRBJ1-2	CASSLANYGYTF
few	TRBV5-6	TRBJ1-2	CASSSQGQGGAGYTF
few	TRBV4-1	TRBJ2-7	CASSQVSTDYEQYF
NA	TRBV28	TRBJ2-3	CASSRPGGSSTDTQYF
many	TRBV7-8	TRBJ1-2	CASLGRRDYGYTF
few	TRBV4-1	TRBJ1-1	CASSQELNTEAFF
NA	TRBV5-6	TRBJ1-2	CASSPAARLYYGYTF
many	TRBV27	TRBJ2-1	CASSLEGLAGGGWYGEQFF